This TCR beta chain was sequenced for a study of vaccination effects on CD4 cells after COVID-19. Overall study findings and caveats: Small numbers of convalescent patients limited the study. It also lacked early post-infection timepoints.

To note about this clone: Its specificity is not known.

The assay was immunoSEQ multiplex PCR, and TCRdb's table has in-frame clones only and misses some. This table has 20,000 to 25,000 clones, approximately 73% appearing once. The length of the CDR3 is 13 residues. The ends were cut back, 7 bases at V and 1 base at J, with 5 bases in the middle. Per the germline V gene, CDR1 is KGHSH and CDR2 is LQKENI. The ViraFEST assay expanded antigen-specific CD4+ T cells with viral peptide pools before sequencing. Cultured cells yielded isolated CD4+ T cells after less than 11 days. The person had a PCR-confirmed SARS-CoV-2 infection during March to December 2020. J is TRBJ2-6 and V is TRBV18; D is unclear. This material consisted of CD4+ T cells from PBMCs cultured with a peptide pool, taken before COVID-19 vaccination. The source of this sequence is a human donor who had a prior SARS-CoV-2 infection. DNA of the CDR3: TGTGCCAGCTTGGAGTCTGGGGCCAACGTCCTGACTTTC. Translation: CASLESGANVLTF.